This TCR beta chain stems from a study of blood T cell repertoires in COVID-19. Study summary: Acute and convalescent COVID-19 samples came from the United States, Italy and Spain. Sources were T cells, B-cell-depleted T cells, or PBMCs; the material itself was cDNA or gDNA.

Germline assignment: CDR1 SGHTA and CDR2 FQGNSA. The V end lost 2 bases, the J end lost 2 bases, and 23 bases lay between the germline ends. The CDR3 spans 19 residues. Original handling: Scientists estimated how many nucleated cells there were by amplifying reference gene primers. Generated by immunoSEQ multiplex PCR, the TCRdb table keeps only in-frame clones and is missing some. The V and J calls and the clone size are those of that table, but D and trimming were determined from the DNA. The table lists some 280,000 clones, roughly 90% of them singletons. This clone was found once. This clonotype was sampled from a woman aged 30 to 39 with active or convalescent COVID-19. The chain couples TRBV7-2 to TRBJ2-3, with D perhaps TRBD1 (6 bases). Sequenced sample: peripheral blood. CDR3 loop: CASSLRASPGQRNTDTQYF. Written as DNA, the CDR3 is TGTGCCAGCAGCTTAAGGGCAAGTCCGGGACAAAGGAACACAGATACGCAGTATTTT. Variable domain in full (rest from reference TRBV7-2 and TRBJ2-3): GAGVSQSPSNKVTEKGKDVELRCDPISGHTALYWYRQSLGQGLEFLIYFQGNSAPDKSGLPSDRFSAERTGGSVSTLTIQRTQQEDSAVYLCASSLRASPGQRNTDTQYFGPGTRLTVL.